A single sample gave rise to the 16 T cell receptor beta chains below, sequenced in a study of blood T cell repertoires in COVID-19. The assay was immunoSEQ multiplex PCR, and TCRdb's table has in-frame clones only and misses some. The sample shows about 190,000 clones, around 80% of them seen only once. The specimen was peripheral blood. The receptors come from a woman of 80 years or more with active or convalescent COVID-19.

The chain links TRBV6-2 or TRBV6-3 to TRBJ1-5; TRBD1 matches at 7 bases. CDR3 length: 17 residues. CDR1 is MNHEY, CDR2 SVGEGT, per germline. With 5 bases clipped from V and 0 bases from J, the junction kept 10 bases outside the gene matches. In DNA, the CDR3 is TGTGCCAGCAGTGACCCGGACAGGACTCTTAGCAATCAGCCCCAGCATTTT. Translated: CASSDPDRTLSNQPQHF.

The genes are TRBV28 and TRBJ2-7, with TRBD1 matching 10 bases. The CDR3 runs 17 residues. The germline V gene has CDR1 MDHEN and CDR2 SYDVKM. V lost 7 bases, J lost 5 bases, and 17 bases stayed unmatched. CDR3 DNA: TGTGCCAGCAATAAAAACGCCCCGGGACAGGGGAACCACGAGCAGTACTTC. Translating it yields CASNKNAPGQGNHEQYF.

The chain employs TRBV5-1 and TRBJ1-5; tentative D call: TRBD1 (5 bases). V lost 5 bases to trimming and J lost 2 bases, with 14 bases between them. The CDR3 is 15 residues long. CDR1 is SGHRS, CDR2 YFSETQ, per germline. CDR3 DNA: TGCGCCAGCAGTTTTGCGGGGCTCGGCAATCAGCCCCAGCATTTT. Translating gives CASSFAGLGNQPQHF. The full variable domain, rest sourced from reference TRBV5-1 and TRBJ1-5, is KAGVTQTPRYLIKTRGQQVTLSCSPISGHRSVSWYQQTPGQGLQFLFEYFSETQRNKGNFPGRFSGRQFSNSRSEMNVSTLELGDSALYLCASSFAGLGNQPQHFGDGTRLSIL.

As to this clone: Distinct nucleotide sequences in the sample also encode this CDR3. The rearrangement links TRBV3-1 (or the pseudogene TRBV3-2) to TRBJ1-4; 9 bases align to TRBD1. The V and J ends lost 0 bases and 5 bases, in that order; junction bases with no gene match: 4. CDR3 length: 16 amino acids. Germline CDR1 reads LGHDT; CDR2 reads YNNKEL (reference sequence). CDR3 in amino acids: CASSQDPGQGNEKLFF. CDR3 DNA sequence: TGTGCCAGCAGCCAAGACCCCGGACAGGGGAATGAAAAACTGTTTTTT.

This sequence joins TRBV19 and TRBJ1-6; D unresolved. V gave up 2 bases and J gave up 8 bases, with 7 bases separating them. This CDR3 comprises 13 residues. CDR1 is LNHDA and CDR2 is SQIVND in the germline V gene (reference sequence). The CDR3 sequence: CASSINQDSPLHF. The CDR3 DNA reads TGTGCCAGTAGTATAAACCAGGATTCACCCCTCCACTTT. The full variable domain, in which reference TRBV19 and TRBJ1-6 provide the parts outside the CDR3, is DGGITQSPKYLFRKEGQNVTLSCEQNLNHDAMYWYRQDPGQGLRLIYYSQIVNDFQKGDIAEGYSVSREKKESFPLTVTSAQKNPTAFYLCASSINQDSPLHFGNGTRLTVT.

The chain employs TRBV24-1 and TRBJ1-2; TRBD1 might be the D (5 bases). From germline, CDR1 is KGHDR and CDR2 SFDVKD. V gave up 1 base and J gave up 8 bases, with 10 bases separating them. The CDR3 covers 13 residues. CDR3 residues: CATSDFGARGYTF. In nucleotides, the CDR3 is TGTGCCACCAGTGATTTTGGGGCTCGAGGCTACACCTTC.

This chain joins TRBV9 and TRBJ2-3, with D perhaps TRBD2 (6 bases). The V gene's germline CDR1 is SGDLS and CDR2 YYNGEE. The CDR3 extends over 14 amino acids. The germline V and J ends were trimmed by 3 bases and 4 bases, with 12 bases remaining between them. CDR3 region: CASSARGVADTQYF. The CDR3 DNA sequence: TGTGCCAGCAGCGCCCGCGGGGTAGCAGATACGCAGTATTTT.

This clone was seen only a few times. The gene calls are TRBV28 and TRBJ1-2, with TRBD1 identical over 7 bases. After removal of 2 bases from V and 6 bases from J, the junction contained 9 bases not matched to a gene. Germline V gives CDR1 MDHEN, CDR2 SYDVKM. This CDR3 region has 15 residues. CDR3 DNA: TGTGCCAGCAGTTTAGGAGACAGGGTGCCGAATGGCTACACCTTC. This encodes CASSLGDRVPNGYTF.

The chain links TRBV7-9 to TRBJ2-3, with D tentatively TRBD1 (6 bases). Per the germline V gene, CDR1 is SEHNR and CDR2 is FQNEAQ (reference sequence). The CDR3 covers 16 residues. Trimming shortened V by 4 bases and J by 5 bases, and 19 bases separated the two germline ends. The CDR3 nucleotides read TGTGCCAGCAGCTCCCATCCCCGGGACATAATAGATACGCAGTATTTT. Its protein is CASSSHPRDIIDTQYF.

This clone appeared a single time. The chain carries TRBV13 and TRBJ2-7; D may be TRBD1 (7 bases). Germline V CDR1 and CDR2: PRHDT, FYEKMQ (reference sequence). The ends were cut back, 4 bases at V and 5 bases at J, with 21 bases in the middle. This CDR3 is built from 16 residues. The CDR3 spells CASSSQGGIRGNEQYF. DNA for the CDR3: TGTGCCAGCAGCTCCCAGGGGGGAATACGTGGAAACGAGCAGTACTTC.

This clone has only a few counts. J is TRBJ1-5 and V is TRBV19; 7 bases line up with TRBD1. J was trimmed by 2 bases and V by 8 bases; bases with no gene match: 6. Germline CDR1 and CDR2: LNHDA and SQIVND (reference sequence). The CDR3 consists of 14 residues. CDR3 sequence reads: CASEKGAGNQPQHF. The CDR3 DNA reads TGTGCCAGTGAGAAGGGGGCAGGCAATCAGCCCCAGCATTTT. Based on the CDR3 plus reference TRBV19 and TRBJ1-5, the full variable domain is DGGITQSPKYLFRKEGQNVTLSCEQNLNHDAMYWYRQDPGQGLRLIYYSQIVNDFQKGDIAEGYSVSREKKESFPLTVTSAQKNPTAFYLCASEKGAGNQPQHFGDGTRLSIL.

The chain has TRBV7-2 and TRBJ1-3, with unresolved D. CDR1 SGHTA and CDR2 FQGNSA come from the germline V gene. V lost 3 bases and J 2 bases, leaving 11 bases between the germline ends. This CDR3 spans 15 amino acids. The CDR3 reads CASSLGRTPGNTIYF. The DNA of the CDR3 is TGTGCCAGCAGCTTGGGCAGAACTCCTGGAAACACCATATATTTT.

This sequence joins TRBV5-6 and TRBJ1-1; D gene unclear. The V gene lost 3 bases and the J gene lost 0 bases, with 12 bases spanning the gap. The CDR3 extends over 15 amino acids. CDR1 and CDR2 (germline): SGHDT, YYEEEE. The CDR3 protein is CASSSALDMNTEAFF. The CDR3 coding sequence is TGTGCCAGCAGCTCAGCCTTAGACATGAACACTGAAGCTTTCTTT.

CDR3 sequence reads: CASRPRQGLNNEQFF. CDR3 nucleotides: TGTGCCAGCAGACCCCGACAGGGTTTAAACAATGAGCAGTTCTTC. The V and J genes are TRBV28 and TRBJ2-1, with 7 bases matching TRBD1. V was clipped by 6 bases and J by 5 bases; unmatched bases: 10. The CDR3 contains 15 residues. The V gene's germline CDR1 is MDHEN and CDR2 SYDVKM.

CDR3 nucleotide sequence: TGCAGTGCTAGTGAGGGGCGCGGCACTGAAGCTTTCTTT. Residues: CSASEGRGTEAFF. The chain couples TRBV20-1 to TRBJ1-1; TRBD1 might be the D (5 bases). Germline V lookup: CDR1 DFQATT, CDR2 SNEGSKA (reference sequence). The CDR3 is 13 amino acids. Trimming removed 3 bases at V and 4 bases at J, with 12 bases between.

Note on this clone: Other DNA sequences within the sample encode an identical CDR3. The chain employs TRBV19 and TRBJ1-5; 8 nucleotides align to TRBD1. V was clipped by 5 bases and J by 7 bases; unmatched bases: 7. CDR3 size: 14 residues. Germline V gene lookup returns CDR1 LNHDA and CDR2 SQIVND (reference sequence). DNA of the CDR3: TGTGCCAGTAGTCTTCAGGGGACAGGACAGCCCCAGCATTTT. It codes for CASSLQGTGQPQHF.